These 22 T cell receptor beta chains share one sample of origin, sequenced in a study of cytomegalovirus exposure and HLA in healthy donors. A multiplex PCR was run with 60 Vbeta primers and 13 Jbeta primers. The method was immunoSEQ multiplex PCR; TCRdb's version includes in-frame clones alone and lacks a portion of them. This sample yields about 180,000 clones, of which about 80% are seen a single time; about 1.3% belongs to the top ten. The specimen was PBMCs. These TCRs come from a man aged 25-40 years in good health and CMV-seronegative.

The chain uses TRBV19 and TRBJ2-3; 7 bases align to TRBD1. Looked up from germline, CDR1 is LNHDA and CDR2 is SQIVND (reference sequence). CDR3 length: 15 amino acids. Trimming took 5 bases from V and 4 from J; bases not matched to a gene: 9. Here the CDR3 reads CASSGRQGDPDTQYF. The CDR3 DNA is TGTGCCAGTAGTGGACGACAGGGAGACCCAGATACGCAGTATTTT.

In DNA form, the CDR3 reads TGTGCCAGCGCCTCCAGACAGGGTGCCACTGAAGCTTTCTTT. It specifies CASASRQGATEAFF. This chain uses TRBV7-2 with TRBJ1-1, with 7 bases identical to TRBD1. Trimming took 8 bases from V and 4 from J; bases not matched to a gene: 10. There are 14 residues in the CDR3. CDR1 and CDR2 (germline): SGHTA, FQGNSA.

V gene TRBV11-2 combines with J gene TRBJ2-7; the match to TRBD2 covers 10 bases. This CDR3 contains 16 residues. The germline V gene encodes CDR1 SGHAT and CDR2 FQNNGV. Germline trimming cut 5 bases from V and 4 bases from J; bases unmatched to any gene: 11. CDR3 protein: CASSPLQREGPYEQYF. The CDR3 DNA follows: TGTGCCAGCAGCCCCCTTCAGCGGGAGGGCCCTTACGAGCAGTACTTC.

The chain uses TRBV2 and TRBJ2-5; 16 positions agree with TRBD2. The junction had 8 bases not matched to a gene; V was cut back by 6 bases and J by 7 bases. The CDR3 loop spans 16 amino acids. Germline V gene sequence: CDR1 SNHLY, CDR2 FYNNEI. CDR3 residues: CASRAGTSGGAGTQYF. CDR3 in DNA: TGTGCCAGCAGGGCCGGGACTAGCGGGGGGGCCGGGACCCAGTACTTC.

J is TRBJ1-1 and V is TRBV6-1; D remains ambiguous. Trimming cost V 4 bases and J 3 bases, with 12 bases left between them. The CDR3 is made up of 14 amino acids. Looked up from germline, CDR1 is MNHNS and CDR2 is SASEGT. The CDR3 nucleotides are TGTGCCAGCAGTGTTGTTGGCCGGGACACTGAAGCTTTCTTT. This gives the protein CASSVVGRDTEAFF.

Concerning this clone itself: Within the sample, other DNA sequences also encode this same CDR3. The chain uses TRBV7-3 and TRBJ2-7; D may be TRBD1 (5 bases). V was clipped by 2 bases and J by 4 bases, with 12 bases between them. The CDR3 extends over 14 amino acids. The germline V gene has CDR1 SGHTA and CDR2 FQGTGA. The CDR3 is CASSLQGDSYEQYF. CDR3 DNA: TGTGCCAGCAGCTTACAAGGGGATTCTTACGAGCAGTACTTC. Combining the CDR3 with reference TRBV7-3 and TRBJ2-7 gives the whole variable domain GAGVSQTPSNKVTEKGKYVELRCDPISGHTALYWYRQSLGQGPEFLIYFQGTGAADDSGLPNDRFFAVRPEGSVSTLKIQRTERGDSAVYLCASSLQGDSYEQYFGPGTRLTVT.

The chain employs TRBV7-3 and TRBJ2-1, with 7 bases that match TRBD2. V lost 0 bases to trimming and J lost 8 bases; unmatched junction nucleotides: 13. CDR1 is SGHTA and CDR2 is FQGTGA in the germline V gene. The CDR3 extends over 17 amino acids. In nucleotides, the CDR3 is TGTGCCAGCAGCTTAACCCAGCGGGGAGATGTTGTGGATGAGCAGTTCTTC. Its translation is CASSLTQRGDVVDEQFF.

CDR3 coding DNA: TGTGCCAGCAGCTTAAATAGCGGGAGTGGAGATACGCAGTATTTT. It yields the protein CASSLNSGSGDTQYF. This chain links TRBV7-3 with TRBJ2-3; TRBD2 aligns across 9 bases. Germline lookup yields CDR1 SGHTA and CDR2 FQGTGA. J gave up 5 bases and V 1 base, and 4 bases lay outside the gene matches. There are 15 residues in the CDR3.

The chain couples TRBV7-3 to TRBJ2-1; the match to TRBD1 covers 8 bases. The V gene's germline CDR1 is SGHTA and CDR2 FQGTGA. The CDR3 covers 15 residues. V gave up 4 bases and J gave up 7 bases; unmatched junction bases: 9. DNA for the CDR3: TGTGCCAGCAGCTGGACAGGGTTAAGGGGGAATGAGCAGTTCTTC. This translates into CASSWTGLRGNEQFF. Full variable domain (missing parts from reference TRBV7-3 and TRBJ2-1): GAGVSQTPSNKVTEKGKYVELRCDPISGHTALYWYRQSLGQGPEFLIYFQGTGAADDSGLPNDRFFAVRPEGSVSTLKIQRTERGDSAVYLCASSWTGLRGNEQFFGPGTRLTVL.

The chain couples TRBV4-3 to TRBJ2-5; 7 bases match TRBD2. With V trimmed by 1 base and J by 1 base, 0 bases remained unmatched. CDR1 is LGHNA, CDR2 YSLEER, per germline. The CDR3 is 14 amino acids. The DNA for the CDR3 is TGCGCCAGCAGCCAAGGACTAGCCCAAGAGACCCAGTACTTC. This sequence encodes CASSQGLAQETQYF.

The rearrangement joins TRBV4-3 to TRBJ2-1; no definite D call. CDR1 and CDR2 (germline): LGHNA, YSLEER. This CDR3 spans 16 amino acids. V lost 0 bases, J lost 0 bases, and 9 bases lay in between. The CDR3 here is CASSQDITDSYNEQFF. Here the CDR3 DNA reads TGCGCCAGCAGCCAAGATATCACAGACTCCTACAATGAGCAGTTCTTC.

The table lists this clone with a few counts. V usage is TRBV4-2 and J usage is TRBJ2-4; perhaps TRBD1 as D (5 bases). CDR3 length: 22 amino acids. V gave up 0 bases and J gave up 1 base, with 28 bases separating them. CDR1 LGHNA and CDR2 YNFKEQ come from the germline V gene. The CDR3 region has the DNA TGTGCCAGCAGCCAAGATTTCCTAGTCCGGCTCGGCGTTCCAGGGGCCAAAAACATTCAGTACTTC. This translates into CASSQDFLVRLGVPGAKNIQYF.

In its sample, this clone was seen a few times. CDR3 loop: CASSARLGSAKNIQYF. CDR3 nucleotides: TGTGCCAGCAGCGCTCGACTAGGGTCGGCCAAAAACATTCAGTACTTC. This rearrangement joins TRBV7-6 to TRBJ2-4; tentatively, D is TRBD2 (6 bases). Germline CDR1 is SGHVS and CDR2 is FNYEAQ. The CDR3 spans 16 residues. V was shortened by 5 bases and J by 1 base, with 15 bases between the two germline ends.

This chain links TRBV25-1 with TRBJ2-5; 9 bases fit TRBD1. The J call may be mistaken, given a closer DNA end match to TRBJ2-7. Per the germline V gene, CDR1 is MGHDK and CDR2 is SYGVNS. CDR3 length: 17 amino acids. Written as DNA, the CDR3 is TGTGCCAGCAGTGCAGCTTCCGGGACAGGGAATCCCTACGAGCAGTACTTC. Protein sequence: CASSAASGTGNPYEQYF.

The rearrangement links TRBV6-6 to TRBJ2-5, with TRBD2 matching over 7 bases. Germline V gene data show CDR1 as MNHNY and CDR2 as SVGAGI (reference sequence). The CDR3 runs 15 residues. Losses at the gene ends were 6 bases for V and 0 bases for J; bases not matched to a gene: 7. The CDR3 sequence is CASSHGGEYQETQYF. The CDR3 region has the DNA TGTGCCAGCAGCCATGGGGGGGAGTACCAAGAGACCCAGTACTTC.

The chain has TRBV5-1 and TRBJ1-1; a weak D match, TRBD1 (5 bases). The CDR3 runs 14 residues. Trimming pared 4 bases from V and 2 bases from J, leaving 12 bases between. Germline lookup yields CDR1 SGHRS and CDR2 YFSETQ. The CDR3 here is CASSMDTTNTEAFF. The CDR3 region has the DNA TGCGCCAGCAGCATGGACACTACCAACACTGAAGCTTTCTTT.

The genes are TRBV7-2 and TRBJ2-1; 7 nucleotides align to TRBD1. The CDR3 covers 15 residues. The germline gives CDR1 SGHTA, CDR2 FQGNSA. V dropped 2 bases and J dropped 0; count of bases not matched to a gene: 1. The CDR3 loop reads CASSLNRGSYNEQFF. The CDR3 nucleotides are TGTGCCAGCAGCTTAAACAGGGGCTCCTACAATGAGCAGTTCTTC.

This sequence joins TRBV7-8 and TRBJ2-7; possible D gene TRBD2, 5 bases. This CDR3 has 15 amino acids. The V and J ends lost 4 bases and 0 bases respectively, with 13 bases between them. Germline CDR1 SGHVS, CDR2 FQNEAQ. CDR3 bases: TGTGCCAGCAGCTCCGGCGGGCTCGTCTCCTACGAGCAGTACTTC. Protein: CASSSGGLVSYEQYF.

This chain joins TRBV18 and TRBJ1-5; TRBD1 might be the D (6 bases). Germline values: CDR1 KGHSH, CDR2 LQKENI. The CDR3 runs to 15 residues. V was shortened by 5 bases and J by 0 bases, with 11 bases between the two germline ends. CDR3 sequence: CASSYGTLSNQPQHF. CDR3 DNA sequence: TGTGCCAGCTCATACGGGACACTTAGCAATCAGCCCCAGCATTTT.

The rearrangement uses TRBV28 and TRBJ1-6; 7 positions agree with TRBD1. The CDR3 consists of 16 residues. Germline V CDR1 and CDR2: MDHEN, SYDVKM. The ends lost 1 base at V and 5 bases at J; junction bases unmatched: 5. Here the CDR3 DNA reads TGTGCCAGCAGTTTATCCTTGGGACAGAATAATTCACCCCTCCACTTT. Protein sequence: CASSLSLGQNNSPLHF.

The rearrangement joins TRBV7-2 to TRBJ2-7, with 11 nucleotides matching TRBD2. This CDR3 comprises 15 residues. V trimming: 2 bases; J trimming: 7 bases; junction bases outside the gene matches: 7. Germline V gene lookup returns CDR1 SGHTA and CDR2 FQGNSA. The CDR3 bases are TGTGCCAGCAGCTTATATGGCGGGACTAGCGGTGAGCAGTACTTC. It is translated as CASSLYGGTSGEQYF. Together with reference TRBV7-2 and TRBJ2-7, the CDR3 gives the full variable domain: GAGVSQSPSNKVTEKGKDVELRCDPISGHTALYWYRQSLGQGLEFLIYFQGNSAPDKSGLPSDRFSAERTGGSVSTLTIQRTQQEDSAVYLCASSLYGGTSGEQYFGPGTRLTVT.

The chain is built from TRBV7-2 and TRBJ2-1, with 10 bases matching TRBD1. Germline V gives CDR1 SGHTA, CDR2 FQGNSA. CDR3 length: 15 amino acids. Germline trimming cut 5 bases from V and 4 bases from J; bases unmatched to any gene: 5. The CDR3 here is CASSPGQGDYNEQFF. CDR3 sequence (DNA): TGTGCCAGCAGCCCCGGACAGGGGGATTACAATGAGCAGTTCTTC.